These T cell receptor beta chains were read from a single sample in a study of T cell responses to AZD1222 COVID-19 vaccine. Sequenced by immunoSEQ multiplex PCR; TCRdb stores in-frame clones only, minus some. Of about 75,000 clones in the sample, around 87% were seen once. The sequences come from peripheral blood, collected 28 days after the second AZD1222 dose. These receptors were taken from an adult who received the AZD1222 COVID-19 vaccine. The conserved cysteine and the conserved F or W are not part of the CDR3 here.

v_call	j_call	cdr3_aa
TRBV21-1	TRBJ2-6	ASTKGTGRTSGANVLT
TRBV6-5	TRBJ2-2	ASRSGPLPTGELF
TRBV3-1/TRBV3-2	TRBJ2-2	ASSPQLAGLTGELF
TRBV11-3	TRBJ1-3	ASSPTFASGRY
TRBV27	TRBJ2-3	ASSHPRGDGGDTQY
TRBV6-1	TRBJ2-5	ASSDPTRETQY
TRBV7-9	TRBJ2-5	ASSFLDSFRETQY
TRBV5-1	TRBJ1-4	ASRGPDNEKLF
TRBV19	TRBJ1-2	ASRTAANYGYT
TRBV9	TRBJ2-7	ASSAAGGYEQY
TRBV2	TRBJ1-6	ASSEGQFENSPLH
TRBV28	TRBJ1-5	ASSPDIYSNQPQH
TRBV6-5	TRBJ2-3	AVAGGGITQY
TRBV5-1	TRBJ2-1	ASSSAGGYNEQF
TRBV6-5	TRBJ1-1	ASSYGTGNTEAF